This record covers a single TCR beta chain. Other DNA sequences in the same sample also yield this CDR3. The protocol was immunoSEQ multiplex PCR, while the TCRdb copy is restricted to in-frame clones and leaves out a portion. In the table there are roughly 100,000 clones, 70% to 90% of which are singletons. The sample is drawn from a study of blood T cell repertoires in COVID-19. Study summary: The United States, Italy and Spain provided the acute and convalescent COVID-19 samples. In each case, the material was cDNA or gDNA derived from T cells, B-cell-depleted T cells, or PBMCs.

The CDR3 extends over 14 amino acids. V shed 1 base and J 5 bases; nucleotides not matched to a gene: 0. Germline lookup yields CDR1 SGDLS and CDR2 YYNGEE. V and J are TRBV9 and TRBJ2-3; 11 nucleotides agree with TRBD2. This clonotype was sampled from a middle-aged man with active or convalescent COVID-19. Sequences were obtained from peripheral blood. The CDR3 DNA sequence: TGTGCCAGCAGCGTAACTAGCGGGGGAGATACGCAGTATTTT. Its translation is CASSVTSGGDTQYF.